This TCR beta chain stems from a study of monozygotic twins with inflammatory bowel disease. Following a re-call of the 5' RACE reads, TCRdb has one entry per CDR3 protein and lacks DNA. This sample's table has approximately 420,000 distinct CDR3 sequences. Germline CDR1 LGHNA, CDR2 YNFKEQ. The CDR3 has 18 residues. This receptor was taken from a human donor with ulcerative colitis or Crohn's disease, or a healthy co-twin of an affected twin (not recorded which). This sequence joins TRBV4-2 and TRBJ2-5; TCRdb designates TRBD1, a call that cannot be tested without DNA. Sequencing was performed on blood. CDR3 sequence reads: CASSQDGRGPGYQETQYF.